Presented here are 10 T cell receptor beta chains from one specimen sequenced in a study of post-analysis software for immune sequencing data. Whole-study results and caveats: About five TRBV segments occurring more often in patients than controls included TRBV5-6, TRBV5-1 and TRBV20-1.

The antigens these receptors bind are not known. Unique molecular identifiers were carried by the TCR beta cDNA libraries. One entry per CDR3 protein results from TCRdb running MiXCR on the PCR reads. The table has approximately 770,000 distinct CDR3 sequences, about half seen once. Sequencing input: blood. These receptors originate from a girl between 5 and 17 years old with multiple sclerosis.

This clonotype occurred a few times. This CDR3 is CASSLTSFHEQYF. The CDR3 DNA follows: TGTGCCAGCAGCTTGACTAGCTTCCACGAGCAGTACTTC. The chain combines TRBV5-6 with TRBJ2-7; D is possibly TRBD2 (6 bases). This CDR3 spans 13 amino acids. Per germline, CDR1 SGHDT and CDR2 YYEEEE. V was clipped by 1 base and J by 5 bases, with 10 bases between them.

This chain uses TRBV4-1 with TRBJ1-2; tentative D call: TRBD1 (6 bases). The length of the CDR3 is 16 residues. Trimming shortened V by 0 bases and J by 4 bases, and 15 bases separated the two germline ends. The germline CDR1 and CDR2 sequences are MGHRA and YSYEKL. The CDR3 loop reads CASSQDGMDRLYGYTF. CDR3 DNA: TGCGCCAGCAGCCAAGATGGAATGGACAGACTCTATGGCTACACCTTC.

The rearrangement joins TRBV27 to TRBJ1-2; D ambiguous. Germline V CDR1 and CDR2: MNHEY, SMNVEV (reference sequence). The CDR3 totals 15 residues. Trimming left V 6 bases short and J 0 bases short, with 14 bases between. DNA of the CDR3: TGTGCCAGCAGGCGAGCGGGATTCACTAACTATGGCTACACCTTC. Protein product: CASRRAGFTNYGYTF.

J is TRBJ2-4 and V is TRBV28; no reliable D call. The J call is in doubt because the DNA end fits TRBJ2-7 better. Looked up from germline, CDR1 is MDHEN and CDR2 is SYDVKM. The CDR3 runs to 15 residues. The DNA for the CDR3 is TGTGCCAGCAGTTTATGGGGGTCCTCGGTCCACGAGCAGTACTTC. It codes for CASSLWGSSVHEQYF.

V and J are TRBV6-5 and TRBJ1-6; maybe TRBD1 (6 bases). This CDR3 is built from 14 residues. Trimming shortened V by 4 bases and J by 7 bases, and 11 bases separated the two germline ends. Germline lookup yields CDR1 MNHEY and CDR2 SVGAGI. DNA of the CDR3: TGTGCCAGCAGTTCCGACAGGATAAATTCACCCCTCCACTTT. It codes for CASSSDRINSPLHF.

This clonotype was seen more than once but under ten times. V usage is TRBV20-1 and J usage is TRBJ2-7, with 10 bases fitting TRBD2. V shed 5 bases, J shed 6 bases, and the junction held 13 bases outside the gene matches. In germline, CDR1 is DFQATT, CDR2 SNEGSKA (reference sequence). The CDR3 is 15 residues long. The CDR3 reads CSAPGVLAGVPEQYF. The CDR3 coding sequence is TGCAGTGCTCCTGGGGTCCTAGCGGGAGTTCCCGAGCAGTACTTC.

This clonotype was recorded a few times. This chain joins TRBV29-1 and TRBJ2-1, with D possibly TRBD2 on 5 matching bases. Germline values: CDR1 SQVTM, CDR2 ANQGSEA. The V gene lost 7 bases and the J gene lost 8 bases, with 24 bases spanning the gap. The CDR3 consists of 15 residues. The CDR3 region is CSASIGLGNDDEQFF. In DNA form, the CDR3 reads TGCAGCGCCTCGATAGGACTGGGGAACGATGATGAGCAGTTCTTC.

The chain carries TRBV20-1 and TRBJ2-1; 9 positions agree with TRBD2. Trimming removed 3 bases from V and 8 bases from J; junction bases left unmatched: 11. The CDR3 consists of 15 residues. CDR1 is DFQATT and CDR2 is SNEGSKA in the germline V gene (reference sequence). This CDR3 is CSASLGLAFPDEQFF. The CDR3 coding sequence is TGCAGTGCTAGTTTAGGACTAGCGTTTCCCGATGAGCAGTTCTTC.

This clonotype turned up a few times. Here the CDR3 reads CASSHVPGLGLGETQYF. The DNA for the CDR3 is TGTGCCAGCAGCCACGTCCCGGGACTCGGATTGGGAGAGACCCAGTACTTC. The chain uses TRBV7-2 and TRBJ2-5; D perhaps matches TRBD2 (6 bases). V lost 5 bases and J lost 4, with 23 bases in between. The CDR3 sequence is 17 residues long. Germline-derived CDR1 and CDR2 are SGHTA and FQGNSA.

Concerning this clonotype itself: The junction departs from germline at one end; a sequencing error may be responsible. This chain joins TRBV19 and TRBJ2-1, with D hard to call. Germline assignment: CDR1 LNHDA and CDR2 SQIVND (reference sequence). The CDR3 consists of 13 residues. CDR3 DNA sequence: TGTGCCAGTAGTCCGCAACCCTACCATGAGCAGTTCTTC. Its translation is CASSPQPYHEQFF.